This T cell receptor beta chain was found in a study of shared clonotypes between healthy human individuals. Germline V gene lookup returns CDR1 SGDLS and CDR2 YYNGEE. The CDR3 spans 14 residues. The V end lost 2 bases, the J end lost 1 base, and 10 bases lay between the germline ends. Regarding this clone: Its target is not known.

The data were produced by immunoSEQ multiplex PCR, yet TCRdb's version contains in-frame clones alone and is incomplete. The sample records some 2,000,000 clones, over 85% being singletons. The naive CD8 population came from CD45RO-negative cells selected for CCR7, without terminally differentiated effector memory CD45RA+ cells. Study-level results: Sampling was confined to blood; repertoires within tissues likely differ. Sorted-subset samples were not fully sequenced, rarefaction indicated.

J is TRBJ2-7 and V is TRBV9, with D maybe TRBD1 (6 bases). Source material: naive CD8+ T cells sorted from blood. The sequence came from a man aged 18 to 30 in good health. CDR3 sequence (DNA): TGTGCCAGCAGCGTTTCGACAGGATCCTACGAGCAGTACTTC. Its protein product is CASSVSTGSYEQYF.